This T cell receptor beta chain was identified during a study of vaccination and CD4 T cells after COVID-19. TCRdb passed the PCR reads through MiXCR, listing each CDR3 protein once. The repertoire includes about 15,000 distinct CDR3 sequences, roughly 71% of them detected once, and about 1% sits in the top ten. Germline V gene sequence: CDR1 DFQATT, CDR2 SNEGSKA (reference sequence). This CDR3 spans 15 amino acids. V dropped 0 bases and J dropped 3; count of bases not matched to a gene: 6. Sequenced here: CD4+ T cells from blood, sampled after SARS-CoV-2 vaccination. V gene TRBV20-1 combines with J gene TRBJ1-2; 8 bases match TRBD1. This TCR was sampled from a human donor who had recovered from COVID-19. This chain's CDR3 is CSARDPTGGDYGYTF. In DNA, the CDR3 is TGCAGTGCTAGAGACCCAACAGGGGGGGACTATGGCTACACCTTC.